Below, 11 T cell receptor beta chains from the same sample are listed, as sequenced in a study of memory CD8 T cells in hepatitis C reinfection. The time point here: pre-reinfection, 55 to 20 weeks before reinfection detection. Sorted cells were sequenced directly ex vivo without any in vitro expansion. TCRdb keeps only in-frame clones here, not all; method: immunoSEQ multiplex PCR. The sample lists tens of thousands of clones; about nine tenths were seen once. The specimen sequenced was naive CD8+ T cells sorted from blood. Every receptor here comes from a man aged 18-30 years with hepatitis C virus infection.

The rearrangement links TRBV25-1 to TRBJ2-5; D is perhaps TRBD1 (5 bases). Trimming left V 1 base short and J 4 bases short, with 10 bases between. The CDR3 runs to 14 residues. The germline V gene encodes CDR1 MGHDK and CDR2 SYGVNS. The DNA for the CDR3 is TGTGCCAGCAGTGAATTTGTACAGGCAGAGACCCAGTACTTC. Its translation is CASSEFVQAETQYF.

The rearrangement links TRBV19 to TRBJ2-2; maybe TRBD2 (6 bases). Trimming took off 5 bases at V and 7 bases at J, with 11 bases between the two ends. The CDR3 has 13 amino acids. Germline loops: CDR1 LNHDA, CDR2 SQIVND (reference sequence). The CDR3 bases are TGTGCCAGTAGTTCGGGACTCCACGGGGAGCTGTTTTTT. Translated: CASSSGLHGELFF.

The V and J genes are TRBV13 and TRBJ2-1; D unresolved. The CDR3 is made up of 13 amino acids. Per the germline V gene, CDR1 is PRHDT and CDR2 is FYEKMQ (reference sequence). V gave up 1 base and J gave up 6 bases, with 7 bases separating them. In DNA form, the CDR3 reads TGTGCCAGCAGCTTAGTTTCGGGCAATGAGCAGTTCTTC. This encodes CASSLVSGNEQFF.

The CDR3 DNA sequence: TGTGCCAGCAGCTTAGGTTGGGCGCTCGGTGAGACAGATACGCAGTATTTT. Protein product: CASSLGWALGETDTQYF. The rearrangement joins TRBV11-2 to TRBJ2-3; D not resolved. Germline V gene lookup returns CDR1 SGHAT and CDR2 FQNNGV. With 1 base removed from V and 3 bases from J, the gap between germline ends came to 17 bases. CDR3 size: 17 residues.

The chain combines TRBV4-3 with TRBJ1-2; D remains ambiguous. Trimming removed 0 bases at V and 8 bases at J, with 10 bases between. Germline loops: CDR1 LGHNA, CDR2 YSLEER. The CDR3 loop spans 13 amino acids. The CDR3 nucleotides are TGCGCCAGCAGCCAAGATGGCCAACCAGGCTACACCTTC. Its translation is CASSQDGQPGYTF.

This chain uses TRBV2 with TRBJ2-7; D is perhaps TRBD1 (5 bases). V was pared by 0 bases and J by 4 bases, with 13 bases between. The CDR3 runs to 15 residues. Germline-derived CDR1 and CDR2 are SNHLY and FYNNEI. The CDR3 DNA sequence: TGTGCCAGCAGTGAAGCGGGCGATGGGGCTTACGAGCAGTACTTC. Its translation is CASSEAGDGAYEQYF.

V usage is TRBV5-1 and J usage is TRBJ2-1; 9 bases are a match to TRBD1. This CDR3 spans 15 amino acids. J lost 1 base, V lost 5 bases, and 4 bases had no gene match. The germline gives CDR1 SGHRS, CDR2 YFSETQ. The DNA of the CDR3 is TGCGCCAGCAGGGCTGGACAGGGGTCCTACAATGAGCAGTTCTTC. As protein: CASRAGQGSYNEQFF.

CDR3 loop: CASSEMVQGRTEAFF. The CDR3 DNA is TGTGCCAGCAGTGAAATGGTCCAGGGAAGGACTGAAGCTTTCTTT. V and J are TRBV2 and TRBJ1-1; weak D call: TRBD1 (5 bases). Germline V gene data show CDR1 as SNHLY and CDR2 as FYNNEI. V shed 2 bases and J shed 5 bases, with 15 bases lying between them. There are 15 residues in the CDR3.

This chain links TRBV7-2 with TRBJ1-1; a weak D match, TRBD1 (5 bases). This CDR3 comprises 15 residues. Germline V gives CDR1 SGHTA, CDR2 FQGNSA. Deletions cut 1 base from V and 11 bases from J, with 20 bases between. CDR3 protein: CASSLGWVNGGTAFF. CDR3 sequence (DNA): TGTGCCAGCAGCTTAGGATGGGTAAACGGGGGTACGGCTTTCTTT.

The J gene is TRBJ2-3, the V gene TRBV7-9; TRBD2 matches at 11 bases. V was clipped by 7 bases and J by 0 bases; unmatched bases: 9. The CDR3 totals 17 residues. CDR1 and CDR2 (germline): SEHNR, FQNEAQ (reference sequence). The CDR3: CASNDETSGVSTDTQYF. Written as DNA, the CDR3 is TGTGCCAGCAACGACGAGACTAGCGGGGTTAGCACAGATACGCAGTATTTT.

This clone was found once. V gene TRBV6-5 combines with J gene TRBJ2-3, with 7 bases lining up with TRBD2. Unmatched junction bases numbered 7, after V lost 7 bases and J lost 3 bases. This CDR3 is 14 amino acids long. The germline V gene encodes CDR1 MNHEY and CDR2 SVGAGI. The CDR3 nucleotides are TGTGCCAGCAACCGGGAGGATAGGACAGATACGCAGTATTTT. It yields the protein CASNREDRTDTQYF.